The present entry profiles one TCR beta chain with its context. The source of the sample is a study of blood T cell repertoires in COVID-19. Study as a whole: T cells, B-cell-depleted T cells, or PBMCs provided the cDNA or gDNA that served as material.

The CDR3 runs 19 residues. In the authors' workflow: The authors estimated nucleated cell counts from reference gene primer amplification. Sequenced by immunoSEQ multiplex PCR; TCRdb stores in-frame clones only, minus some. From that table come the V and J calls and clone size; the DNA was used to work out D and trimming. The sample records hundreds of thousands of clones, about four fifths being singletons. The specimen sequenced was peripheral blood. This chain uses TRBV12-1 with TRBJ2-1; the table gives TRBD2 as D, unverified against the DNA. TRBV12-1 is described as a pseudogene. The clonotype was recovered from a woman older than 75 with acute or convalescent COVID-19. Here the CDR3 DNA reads TGTGCCAGCAGCTCGGTTCGTCTAGCGGGAGGTTGTTCTTACAATGAGCAGTTCTTC. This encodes CASSSVRLAGGCSYNEQFF.